These 4 T cell receptor beta chains originate from one sample sequenced in a study of blood T cell repertoires in COVID-19. Profiled with immunoSEQ multiplex PCR; TCRdb holds only in-frame clones, not every one. This table has about 120,000 clones, roughly 90% appearing once. Sequencing was performed on peripheral blood. These receptors came from a man in his fifties with active COVID-19.

V is TRBV19 and J is TRBJ1-2; the D is unclear. Germline V gives CDR1 LNHDA, CDR2 SQIVND (reference sequence). V was cut by 10 bases and J by 2 bases, with 14 bases left in between. CDR3 length: 13 residues. The CDR3 DNA sequence: TGTGCCACGAGTAGAGAGAGAAACTATGGCTACACCTTC. Amino acids: CATSRERNYGYTF.

The V gene is TRBV18, the J gene TRBJ1-1; D is undetermined. There are 11 residues in the CDR3. V was pared by 5 bases and J by 4 bases, with 5 bases between. Germline V CDR1 and CDR2: KGHSH, LQKENI. The CDR3 nucleotides read TGTGCCAGCTCAGCTACCACTGAAGCTTTCTTT. Amino acids: CASSATTEAFF.

V is TRBV29-1 and J is TRBJ1-2; possibly TRBD1 for D (6 bases). Germline CDR1 reads SQVTM; CDR2 reads ANQGSEA. The V and J ends lost 0 bases and 8 bases respectively, with 13 bases between them. CDR3 length equals 13 residues. The CDR3 sequence: CSVEDPGAWGYTF. CDR3 nucleotides: TGCAGCGTTGAAGATCCAGGGGCCTGGGGCTACACCTTC.

V gene TRBV7-3 combines with J gene TRBJ2-3, with TRBD1 identical over 12 bases. CDR1 and CDR2 (germline): SGHTA, FQGTGA. V gave up 6 bases and J gave up 8 bases; unmatched junction bases: 9. This CDR3 is built from 15 residues. CDR3 loop: CASSYGTGGEGTQYF. CDR3 nucleotide sequence: TGTGCCAGCAGTTACGGGACAGGGGGCGAAGGTACGCAGTATTTT. The whole variable domain, remainder taken from reference TRBV7-3 and TRBJ2-3, is GAGVSQTPSNKVTEKGKYVELRCDPISGHTALYWYRQSLGQGPEFLIYFQGTGAADDSGLPNDRFFAVRPEGSVSTLKIQRTERGDSAVYLCASSYGTGGEGTQYFGPGTRLTVL.